This T cell receptor beta chain was sequenced in a study of regulatory T cells in long-lasting Graves disease. Overall study context: Those with persistent Graves' disease had received antithyroid drugs for over 5 years with positive TSH receptor antibodies. Study conclusions and caveats: It was in persistent disease that TRBV28, TRBJ1-2 and TRBJ2-5 were favored.

Looked up from germline, CDR1 is MNHEY and CDR2 is SVGAGI. CDR3 length: 15 residues. Between the trimmed V and J ends, which lost 2 bases and 5 bases, there was a span of 16 bases. To note about this clonotype: Its specificity is unknown.

Time point reported: persistent/refractory GD, antithyroid drugs over 5 years with positive TRAb. The TCR library was made from RNA extracted from PBMCs. The source of the patients was an endocrinology department in Xi'an, China. Around 9.8 milliliters of peripheral blood were taken and placed in EDTA tubes. Building the TCR beta libraries relied on iRepertoire HTBI primers, and CDR3 regions underwent Arm-PCR. TCRdb ran MiXCR on the multiplex PCR reads and lists one entry per CDR3 protein. The sample comprises 500,000 to 700,000 distinct CDR3 sequences, 30% of which are singletons, and around 40% rests with the top ten.

The sequencing used peripheral blood mononuclear cells (PBMCs), collected when the disease was refractory, from a patient treated with antithyroid drugs. This receptor was obtained from a female donor with Graves disease. This chain joins TRBV6-5 and TRBJ2-7; perhaps D is TRBD1 or TRBD2 (5 bases each). The CDR3 protein is CASSYLGPISDEQYF. CDR3 nucleotide sequence: TGTGCCAGCAGTTACCTGGGACCGATAAGCGACGAGCAGTACTTC.